These T cell receptor beta chains were read from a single sample in a study of control samples from healthy donors and cancer patients. Using immunoSEQ multiplex PCR, the repertoire was profiled, and TCRdb retains in-frame clones only, with some absent. This table holds about 160,000 clones, over 90% found once. What was sequenced was blood. Receptor source: a woman aged 25 to 39 in good health. CDR3s include the opening cysteine and the closing phenylalanine or tryptophan. D genes are given only for firm matches. The listing skips clone size in some rows; elsewhere it reads once, few, many or a size class.

NA	TRBJ2-3	TRBD2	TRBV3-1/TRBV3-2	TGTGCCAGCAGCCCCCGGGGGGGAGGAACAGATACGCAGTATTTT	CASSPRGGGTDTQYF
NA	TRBJ2-7	NA	TRBV27	TGTGCCAGCAGTTTCGGCAGTCGCGAGCAGTACTTC	CASSFGSREQYF
NA	TRBJ2-1	TRBD1	TRBV25-1	TGTGCCAGCAGTTCACCGGGACAGCCGGACAATGAGCAGTTCTTC	CASSSPGQPDNEQFF
NA	TRBJ2-7	TRBD2	TRBV6-5	TGTGCCAGCAGTAAACGACTAAGCGGGAGATACGAGCAGTACTTC	CASSKRLSGRYEQYF
NA	TRBJ2-1	NA	TRBV6-5	TGTGCCAGCAGTCGAGGGGGTAACAATGAGCAGTTCTTC	CASSRGGNNEQFF
once	TRBJ2-1	TRBD2	TRBV19	TGTGCCAGTAGTAGACGGACTAGCGGGAGGGCCGAGGGTTCGTACAATGAGCAGTTCTTC	CASSRRTSGRAEGSYNEQFF
once	TRBJ1-1	NA	TRBV5-4	TGTGCCAGCAGCTTGGCACAGGGTATGAACACTGAAGCTTTCTTT	CASSLAQGMNTEAFF
NA	TRBJ2-1	NA	TRBV25-1	TGTGCCAGCAGTGACAGGGACAATGAGCAGTTCTTC	CASSDRDNEQFF
NA	TRBJ2-7	NA	TRBV18	TGTGCCAGCTCACCCTTACAGCTTAGTCGCTACGAGCAGTACTTC	CASSPLQLSRYEQYF
NA	TRBJ2-3	TRBD2	TRBV5-6	TGTGCCAGCAGCTTGAGAGCGGGAGGGCCCGTTGATACGCAGTATTTT	CASSLRAGGPVDTQYF
once	TRBJ1-5	NA	TRBV19	TGTGCCAGTAGTAAGTCCCCGAATCAGCCCCAGCATTTT	CASSKSPNQPQHF
NA	TRBJ2-6	NA	TRBV25-1	TGTGCCAGCAGTGATCCCTCTGGGGCCAACGTCCTGACTTTC	CASSDPSGANVLTF
NA	TRBJ2-7	TRBD2	TRBV27	TGTGCCAGCAGCTTAAGGACTAGCCTTTCCTACGAGCAGTACTTC	CASSLRTSLSYEQYF
NA	TRBJ2-7	TRBD1	TRBV6-6	TGTGCCAGCAGTTACCCCCCGGGACAGAGTCCGGAGCAGTACTTC	CASSYPPGQSPEQYF
NA	TRBJ2-7	TRBD1	TRBV27	TGTGCCAGCAGTAAAGGACAGGTACCCTACGAGCAGTACTTC	CASSKGQVPYEQYF
NA	TRBJ2-7	NA	TRBV2	TGTGCCAGCAGTGGACGGATCAGCTCCTACGAGCAGTACTTC	CASSGRISSYEQYF
NA	TRBJ1-5	NA	TRBV6-6	TGTGCCAGCAGCGAGACACAGGGCCATAGCAATCAGCCCCAGCATTTT	CASSETQGHSNQPQHF
NA	TRBJ2-7	TRBD1	TRBV19	TGTGCCAGTAGTACATCCCGGGACAGGGGGCAGGTCGAGCAGTACTTC	CASSTSRDRGQVEQYF
NA	TRBJ1-5	NA	TRBV5-5	TGTGCCAGCAGCTTGGGGCAGGGAAGGAGGCCCCAGCATTTT	CASSLGQGRRPQHF
NA	TRBJ2-7	NA	TRBV28	TGTGCCAGCAGGTTGCGTGATGAGCCGGGGTTGTACGAGCAGTACTTC	CASRLRDEPGLYEQYF
NA	TRBJ2-7	TRBD1	TRBV5-4	TGTGCCAGCAGCTCCCGGGACAGGGGGCGTTGGGAGCAGTACTTC	CASSSRDRGRWEQYF
NA	TRBJ1-5	NA	TRBV6-5	TGTGCCAGCAGTTACTCCGAGGATCAGCCCCAGCATTTT	CASSYSEDQPQHF
NA	TRBJ1-1	NA	TRBV5-1	TGCGCCAGCAGCTTGGCAGGGACCTACCCTATGAACACTGAAGCTTTCTTT	CASSLAGTYPMNTEAFF
NA	TRBJ2-5	TRBD2	TRBV11-2	TGTGCCAGCAGCGGGACTAGCGAGATCATTGGGACCCAGTACTTC	CASSGTSEIIGTQYF
NA	TRBJ2-3	NA	TRBV6-5	TGTGCCAGCAGTTACCTGACTGCCACAGATACGCAGTATTTT	CASSYLTATDTQYF
NA	TRBJ1-5	NA	TRBV6-1	TGTGCCAGCAGTGAAGGGGGGAGCAATCAGCCCCAGCATTTT	CASSEGGSNQPQHF
NA	TRBJ2-5	NA	TRBV28	TGTGCCAGCAGCCTTTCAGGGGCCCAAGAGACCCAGTACTTC	CASSLSGAQETQYF
once	TRBJ2-3	NA	TRBV12-3/TRBV12-4	TGTGCCAGCAGTCTACGAGGCGGGGATACGCAGTATTTT	CASSLRGGDTQYF
NA	TRBJ1-4	NA	TRBV19	TGTGCCAGTAGAGAAAACAGGGCAACTAATGAAAAACTGTTTTTT	CASRENRATNEKLFF
NA	TRBJ2-7	NA	TRBV24-1	TGTGCCACCAGTGACAGGGGTGGCTACGAGCAGTACTTC	CATSDRGGYEQYF
NA	TRBJ2-7	NA	TRBV2	TGTGCCAGCAGCCCGGGAGAGTTCAGGCTCCCTTCCTACGAGCAGTACTTC	CASSPGEFRLPSYEQYF
few	TRBJ1-3	NA	TRBV19	TGTGCCAGTAATCGGCCGACGCTGGGAAACACCATATATTTT	CASNRPTLGNTIYF
NA	TRBJ1-4	NA	TRBV7-2	TGTGCCATTCTAAGACCCACTCGTGAAAAACTGTTTTTT	CAILRPTREKLFF
NA	TRBJ2-5	TRBD2	TRBV9	TGTGCCAGCAGCGTAGGGCTAGCGGATGGAGAGACCCAGTACTTC	CASSVGLADGETQYF
many	TRBJ2-1	TRBD1	TRBV11-2	TGTGCCAGCAGCCCCCCGGGACAGGGGACCCATGAGCAGTTCTTC	CASSPPGQGTHEQFF